Below, one T cell receptor (beta chain) is given with its context. Clones were read by immunoSEQ multiplex PCR, and TCRdb kept only the in-frame ones, dropping some. The sample consists of under 200,000 clones, 88% of them appearing once. These data originate in a study of blood T cell repertoires in COVID-19. CDR3 size: 16 residues. Germline V CDR1 and CDR2: MNHNY, SVGAGI (reference sequence). Losses at the gene ends were 5 bases for V and 2 bases for J; bases not matched to a gene: 10. Sequenced material: peripheral blood. The sequence came from a man in his forties with active or convalescent COVID-19. This chain uses TRBV6-6 with TRBJ2-5; 8 bases match TRBD1. CDR3 amino acids: CASSPRTGRGQETQYF. CDR3 bases: TGTGCCAGCAGTCCCAGGACAGGGCGGGGACAAGAGACCCAGTACTTC.